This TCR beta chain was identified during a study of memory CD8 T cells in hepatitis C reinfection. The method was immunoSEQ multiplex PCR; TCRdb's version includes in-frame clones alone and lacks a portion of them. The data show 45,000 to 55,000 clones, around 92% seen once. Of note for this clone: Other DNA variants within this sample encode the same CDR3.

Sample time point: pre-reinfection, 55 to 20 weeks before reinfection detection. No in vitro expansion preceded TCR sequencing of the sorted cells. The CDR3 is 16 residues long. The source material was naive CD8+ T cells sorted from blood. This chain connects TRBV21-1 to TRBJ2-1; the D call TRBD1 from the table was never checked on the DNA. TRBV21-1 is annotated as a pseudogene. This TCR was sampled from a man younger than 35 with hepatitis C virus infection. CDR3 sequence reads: CASSSPLEGVYNEQFF. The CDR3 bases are TGTGCCAGCAGCAGCCCCCTCGAGGGGGTCTACAATGAACAGTTCTTC.